The 4 T cell receptor beta chains given below trace back to one sample, sequenced in a study of CD8 T cells in Susac syndrome. Random hexamers primed reverse transcription of about 0.45 to 1 ug RNA. A single record per CDR3 protein comes from TCRdb applying MiXCR to the immunoSEQ multiplex PCR reads. This table holds 150,000 to 160,000 distinct CDR3 sequences, over 85% found once. The material sequenced was CD8+ T cells from PBMCs. The origin of the receptors is a human donor with multiple sclerosis.

The chain links TRBV9 to TRBJ1-6; 9 bases align to TRBD1. V gave up 2 bases and J gave up 1 base; unmatched junction bases: 4. Germline assignment: CDR1 SGDLS and CDR2 YYNGEE. The CDR3 is 17 amino acids. DNA of the CDR3: TGTGCCAGCAGCGTCGGGGACAGGGTATCCTATAATTCACCCCTCCACTTT. Translation gives CASSVGDRVSYNSPLHF.

The chain employs TRBV29-1 and TRBJ2-1; 8 nucleotides agree with TRBD2. The CDR3 is 17 residues long. Germline CDR1 SQVTM, CDR2 ANQGSEA. With V trimmed by 1 base and J by 4 bases, 12 bases remained unmatched. The CDR3 DNA reads TGCAGCGTTGAAGGCAAGGGTACGGGGGGGTTTTACAATGAGCAGTTCTTC. It yields the protein CSVEGKGTGGFYNEQFF.

CDR3 sequence: CASNHRGKNSPLHF. Here the CDR3 DNA reads TGTGCCAGCAACCACAGGGGGAAAAATTCACCCCTCCACTTT. The V gene is TRBV13, the J gene TRBJ1-6, with 8 bases aligning to TRBD1. J was trimmed by 7 bases and V by 7 bases; bases with no gene match: 6. Germline CDR1 is PRHDT and CDR2 is FYEKMQ (reference sequence). The CDR3 runs 14 residues.

This rearrangement joins TRBV13 to TRBJ2-3; D gene ambiguous. V shed 3 bases and J shed 4 bases, with 5 bases lying between them. CDR1 PRHDT and CDR2 FYEKMQ come from the germline V gene (reference sequence). There are 12 residues in the CDR3. CDR3 loop: CASSLKADTQYF. The CDR3 DNA is TGTGCCAGCAGCTTGAAAGCAGATACGCAGTATTTT. The complete variable domain, with remaining parts taken from reference TRBV13 and TRBJ2-3, reads AAGVIQSPRHLIKEKRETATLKCYPIPRHDTVYWYQQGPGQDPQFLISFYEKMQSDKGSIPDRFSAQQFSDYHSELNMSSLELGDSALYFCASSLKADTQYFGPGTRLTVL.